These T cell receptor beta chains were read from a single sample in a study of regulatory T cells in long-lasting Graves disease. TCRdb re-called the multiplex PCR reads through MiXCR, storing one row per CDR3 protein. The sample includes approximately 400,000 distinct CDR3 sequences, 14% to 15% of them seen just once. These records were also assigned to another study, of T cells in Graves' hyperthyroidism and ophthalmopathy.

The sequencing here drew on peripheral blood mononuclear cells (PBMCs), taken at new diagnosis, from a patient treated with antithyroid drugs. These receptors all come from a young woman with Graves disease. Each CDR3 is given with its conserved first and last residue. D genes are given only for firm matches. Clone size appears in some rows only: once, few, many, or a class for an expanded clone.

size	V	D	J	CDR3	DNA
.	TRBV10-3	TRBD2	TRBJ2-3	CAISEGQAGGTWYF	TGTGCCATCAGTGAGGGCCAGGCGGGAGGGACATGGTATTTT
.	TRBV5-1	TRBD1	TRBJ2-5	CASSSTDRVSETQYF	TGCGCCAGCAGCTCCACCGACAGGGTTAGCGAGACCCAGTACTTC
many	TRBV3-1	TRBD2	TRBJ2-3	CASSQSGGRYADTQYF	TGTGCCAGCAGCCAATCTGGCGGGAGGTATGCGGATACGCAGTATTTT
many	TRBV20-1	.	TRBJ2-5	CSATYHPPGGPQETQYF	TGCAGTGCTACTTACCACCCCCCCGGGGGGCCGCAAGAGACCCAGTACTTC
.	TRBV4-2	.	TRBJ1-5	CASSQVINQPQHF	TGTGCCAGCAGCCAAGTGATCAATCAGCCCCAGCATTTT
.	TRBV15	TRBD1	TRBJ2-7	CATSRVGTGTYEQYF	TGTGCCACCAGCAGAGTCGGGACAGGGACCTACGAGCAGTACTTC
few	TRBV5-1	.	TRBJ2-3	CASSLRRADTQYF	TGCGCCAGCAGCTTGCGGCGGGCAGATACGCAGTATTTT
many	TRBV7-3	TRBD2	TRBJ2-1	CASSLIGPQRESSNEQFF	TGTGCCAGCAGCTTAATTGGACCCCAGCGGGAGAGTTCGAATGAGCAGTTCTTC
few	TRBV20-1	.	TRBJ2-7	CSARGPWGRVYEQYF	TGCAGTGCTAGAGGGCCGTGGGGCAGGGTCTACGAGCAGTACTTC
.	TRBV9	.	TRBJ2-2	CASSGFGGWGPLEGGELFF	TGTGCCAGCAGCGGATTTGGGGGTTGGGGACCCCTGGAAGGCGGGGAGCTGTTTTTT
many	TRBV20-1	.	TRBJ1-1	CSARDIGLNTEAFF	TGCAGTGCTAGAGATATAGGGCTGAACACTGAAGCTTTCTTT
many	TRBV12-3/TRBV12-4	TRBD2	TRBJ2-1	CASSTPLPGLAGDEQFF	TGTGCCAGCAGTACCCCTCTGCCGGGACTAGCGGGAGATGAGCAGTTCTTC
many	TRBV11-2	TRBD1	TRBJ2-5	CASSTRDRGFQETQYF	TGTGCCAGCAGTACCAGGGACAGGGGATTCCAAGAGACCCAGTACTTC
many	TRBV18	TRBD2	TRBJ2-5	CASSPLAGGHQETQYF	TGTGCCAGCTCACCACTGGCGGGAGGGCACCAAGAGACCCAGTACTTC
many	TRBV28	.	TRBJ2-2	CASSLGLTNTGELFF	TGTGCCAGCAGCCTCGGACTGACGAACACCGGGGAGCTGTTTTTT
many	TRBV7-9	.	TRBJ2-2	CASSLPNGAGELFF	TGTGCCAGCAGCTTGCCCAACGGGGCCGGGGAGCTGTTTTTT
many	TRBV5-1	.	TRBJ2-2	CASSLPAADTGELFF	TGCGCCAGCAGCTTACCGGCTGCAGACACCGGGGAGCTGTTTTTT
many	TRBV24-1	.	TRBJ2-3	CATSDGMGGTDTQYF	TGTGCCACCAGTGATGGGATGGGCGGCACAGATACGCAGTATTTT
.	TRBV7-9	TRBD2	TRBJ2-3	CASSNSGRLTDTQYF	TGTGCCAGCAGTAATAGCGGGAGATTGACAGATACGCAGTATTTT
many	TRBV29-1	.	TRBJ2-7	CSVKGVGNEQYF	TGCAGCGTAAAGGGGGTGGGCAACGAGCAGTACTTC
.	TRBV20-1	.	TRBJ1-2	CSARDRSNGANYGYTF	TGCAGTGCTAGAGATCGGTCGAATGGGGCGAACTATGGCTACACCTTC
many	TRBV28	TRBD2	TRBJ2-1	CASKFQGLAGGAEQFF	TGTGCCAGCAAATTCCAGGGGTTAGCGGGAGGAGCTGAGCAGTTCTTC
few	TRBV4-2	.	TRBJ1-2	CASSQRGLDGDYGYTF	TGTGCCAGCAGCCAAAGAGGGCTCGATGGAGACTATGGCTACACCTTC
many	TRBV20-1	TRBD1	TRBJ1-5	CSAIRDRGPVSQPQHF	TGCAGTGCCATCCGGGACAGGGGTCCGGTCAGCCAGCCCCAGCATTTT
many	TRBV6-2/TRBV6-3	.	TRBJ1-2	CASSYWGGGYTF	TGTGCCAGCAGTTACTGGGGTGGAGGCTACACCTTC
.	TRBV4-2	.	TRBJ1-1	CASSQYRGNTEAFF	TGCGCCAGCAGCCAGTACCGGGGGAACACTGAAGCTTTCTTT
once	TRBV29-1	TRBD1	TRBJ1-1	CSVESYRGSGTEAFF	TGCAGCGTTGAGAGTTACAGGGGATCTGGCACTGAAGCTTTCTTT
many	TRBV5-1	TRBD2	TRBJ2-1	CASSLASGSVEQFF	TGCGCCAGCAGCTTGGCTAGCGGGAGTGTTGAGCAGTTCTTC
.	TRBV6-1	TRBD1	TRBJ2-6	CASRDRSSSNVLTF	TGTGCCAGCAGGGACAGGAGTTCTTCCAACGTCCTGACTTTC
.	TRBV29-1	TRBD2	TRBJ2-7	CSVLTSGTYEQYF	TGCAGCGTTCTGACTAGCGGAACCTACGAGCAGTACTTC
many	TRBV12-3/TRBV12-4	.	TRBJ1-2	CASSPLRSGYTF	TGTGCCAGCAGCCCCCTGCGGAGCGGCTACACCTTC
many	TRBV6-1	.	TRBJ1-1	CASSVLWDLKSGYTEAFF	TGTGCCAGCAGTGTCCTTTGGGACCTGAAGTCGGGATACACTGAAGCTTTCTTT
.	TRBV18	.	TRBJ1-1	CASTLGLMNTEAFF	TGTGCCAGCACGCTCGGGCTCATGAACACTGAAGCTTTCTTT